This T cell receptor beta chain was sequenced in a study of blood T cell repertoires in COVID-19. Study context: In each case, the material was cDNA or gDNA derived from T cells, B-cell-depleted T cells, or PBMCs.

Repertoires were generated with immunoSEQ multiplex PCR, while TCRdb's copy carries only in-frame clones and drops some. The table lists 450,000 or so clones, around nine tenths of them singletons. Seattle participants joined during active infection and were tracked over time. Germline V gene data show CDR1 as MNHEY and CDR2 as SVGEGT. This CDR3 contains 18 residues. V lost 6 bases, J lost 7 bases, and 18 bases stayed unmatched. This TCR was recovered from a woman in her thirties or forties with COVID-19, enrolled during active disease. The rearrangement links TRBV6-2 or TRBV6-3 to TRBJ1-6, with 7 positions matching TRBD1. The specimen was peripheral blood. In nucleotides, the CDR3 is TGTGCCAGCAGCCTACTTCCTGGTCCGGGACAGATGAATTCACCCCTCCACTTT. Protein sequence: CASSLLPGPGQMNSPLHF.